At least ten counts were recorded for the clone carrying this T cell receptor (beta chain). The antigen is undetermined. The cDNA was produced through 5'RACE with 10-nucleotide random UMIs. TCRdb processed the 5' RACE reads anew with MiXCR; each CDR3 protein has one entry. The table includes some 60,000 distinct CDR3 sequences, roughly 10% detected once. The data were obtained in a study of neurological immune-mediated disorders. Study results and caveats: Expansion of TCR clones was greatest in HTLV-1-associated myelopathy and smallest in multiple sclerosis, where it fell below that of healthy controls.

The germline V gene encodes CDR1 SGHRS and CDR2 YFSETQ. After removal of 10 bases from V and 6 bases from J, the junction contained 8 bases not matched to a gene. The CDR3 totals 14 residues. Time point in this sample: longitudinal time-point 2. This TCR was sampled from a man between 25 and 39 years old in good health. Sequences were obtained from PBMCs. V is TRBV5-1 and J is TRBJ1-4; 11 bases are shared with TRBD1. The CDR3 sequence: CACGQGAPHEKLFF. The CDR3 DNA is TGCGCCTGTGGACAGGGGGCGCCCCATGAAAAACTGTTTTTT.